This entry is about one T cell receptor beta chain. The antigen it binds to is not known. No much larger clonotype is one base removed from it; base qualities were not supplied. The CDR1 and CDR2 encoded by the germline V gene are MNHEY and SVGAGI. V loses 0 bases, J loses 10 bases, and the germline ends lie 7 bases apart. Spanning cysteine to phenylalanine, the CDR3 consists of 12 amino acids. The read is trimmed to its CDR3 DNA, 36 bases read in frame from base 1. This sample stems from a study of PD-L1 blockade in urothelial cancer (dated by TCRdb to the late 2010s). With regard to the full study: Therapy was started in the mid-2010s for all patients, and atezolizumab 1,200 mg was administered intravenously every 3 weeks. Twenty-five of 29 patients were identified as males with urothelial cancer of bladder origin, and a prior smoking history was reported by 18 of 29 patients. Patients had an ECOG performance status of 0 or 1 and had received between 0 and 3 prior chemotherapy regimens. Blood samples were analyzed at two time points: 3 weeks after treatment start (second dose) and 6 weeks after treatment start. Blood samples yielded a median of about 150,000 T cells and some 80,000 unique TCRs, with median clonality 0.080. An exploratory multi-omic analysis was conducted of the somatic, immune and clinical correlates of response to PD-L1 blockade with atezolizumab in urothelial cancer. Pretreatment tumor samples, along with matched peripheral blood serially collected before and after atezolizumab treatment, were subjected to TCR sequencing. Durable clinical benefit was defined as a progression-free survival longer than 6 months, and TCR features were additionally tested against progression-free survival and overall survival. Whole exome sequencing and RNA sequencing of pretreatment tumors were performed alongside TCR sequencing in the same patients. Durable clinical benefit was achieved by nine patients but not by the remaining 20. Over 28 patients had pretreatment blood TCR-seq, about 25 had at least one posttreatment blood collection, and about 25 had tumor TCR-seq.

Points the paper makes about the study in general: Because the sample size was small (n ≈ 27) and many exploratory analyses were performed, the results are intended to be hypothesis-generating. Improved progression-free and overall survival was found to be associated with pretreatment peripheral blood TCR clonality below the median. Greater expansion of tumor-associated TCR clones in peripheral blood 3 weeks after the start of treatment was observed in patients with durable benefit (n of about 20, p = 0.022).

Each PCR received spiked-in synthetic TCR analog templates so that absolute template abundance could be estimated from read counts. The immunoSEQ assay used bias-controlled V and J gene primers to amplify TCRbeta CDR3 regions from genomic DNA. Sequencing of rearranged TCRbeta segments was done at approximately 20X coverage. For the original study's pipeline: Clustering was used to correct sequencing errors, and CDR3s were annotated against IMGT to assign V, D and J genes. Out-of-frame and stop-codon sequences were excluded, and only productive TCRbeta rearrangements were used in downstream analyses. To compute clonality, Shannon entropy was normalized by the log of the number of unique productive sequences and then subtracted from one. Clones differing between time points or between blood and tumor were identified by Fisher's exact test with Benjamini-Hochberg correction at adjusted p below 0.01. TCRdb took over this immuneACCESS table, retaining in-frame rearrangements with V and J assigned. Such tables are incomplete; in checked studies, under half of the missing clones stem from an unresolved V gene, and the remainder is unexplained. V, J and clone size reflect that table, while D and trimming were determined from the DNA. This sample gives approximately 79,000 clones in total; 87% of them show up just once. The ten top clones hold roughly 5.7% of the sample.

A cohort of roughly 30 patients with locally advanced or metastatic urothelial carcinoma, treated at Memorial Sloan Kettering on a trial protocol, was included. Peripheral blood mononuclear cells were collected pretreatment and during treatment, with between 1 and 8 total time points obtained per patient. The Qiagen DNeasy Blood extraction kit was used to purify genomic DNA from total PBMCs and tumor samples. PBMCs were collected pretreatment and during treatment, and were isolated and stored as previously described. The sample consisted of PBMCs, taken around atezolizumab (anti-PD-L1) treatment. The chain is made from TRBV6-5 and TRBJ2-1, with TRBD2 as a weak D call on 5 bases. This receptor was identified in a woman in her seventies with urothelial cancer. The CDR3 loop reads CASSYSWEEQFF. DNA sequence: TGTGCCAGCAGTTACTCTTGGGAGGAGCAGTTCTTC.